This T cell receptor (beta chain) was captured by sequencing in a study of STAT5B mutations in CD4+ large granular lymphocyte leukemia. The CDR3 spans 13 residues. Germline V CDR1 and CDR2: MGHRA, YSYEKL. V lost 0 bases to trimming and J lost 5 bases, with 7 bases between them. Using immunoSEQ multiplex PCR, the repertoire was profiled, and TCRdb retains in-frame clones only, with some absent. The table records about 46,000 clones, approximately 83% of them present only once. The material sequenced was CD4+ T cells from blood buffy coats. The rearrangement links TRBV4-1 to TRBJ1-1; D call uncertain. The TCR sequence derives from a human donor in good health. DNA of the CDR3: TGCGCCAGCAGCCAAGAACATCGGACTGAAGCTTTCTTT. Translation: CASSQEHRTEAFF.